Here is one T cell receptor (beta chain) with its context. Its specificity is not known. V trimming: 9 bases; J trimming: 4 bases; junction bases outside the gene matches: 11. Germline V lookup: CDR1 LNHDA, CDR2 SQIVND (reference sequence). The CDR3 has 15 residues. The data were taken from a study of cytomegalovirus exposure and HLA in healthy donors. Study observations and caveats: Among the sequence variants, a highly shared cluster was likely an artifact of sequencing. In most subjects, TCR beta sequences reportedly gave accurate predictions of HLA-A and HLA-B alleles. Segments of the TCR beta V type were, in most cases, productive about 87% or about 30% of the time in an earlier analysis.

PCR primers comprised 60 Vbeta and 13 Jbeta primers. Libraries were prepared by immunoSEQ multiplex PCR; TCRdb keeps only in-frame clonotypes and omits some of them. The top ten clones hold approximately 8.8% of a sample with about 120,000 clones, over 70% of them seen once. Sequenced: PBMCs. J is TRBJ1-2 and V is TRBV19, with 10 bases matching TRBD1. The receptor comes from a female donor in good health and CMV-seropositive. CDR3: CASNLPGQGIYGYTF. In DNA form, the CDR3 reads TGTGCCAGCAATCTGCCGGGACAGGGGATCTATGGCTACACCTTC.